Sequencing of this T cell receptor (beta chain) was carried out in a study of T-cell memory formation after mild COVID-19. Overall study findings and caveats: The CD4+ clones that contracted clustered mainly within CM and EM, and the CD8+ clones concentrated in EMRA. In second-wave clones peaking day 37, SARS-CoV-2 specificity remained unconfirmed. Cross-reactive memory appears to have joined, as suggested by some responding clones showing up in pre-infection memory.

Constant-segment primers were used for 5'RACE, and the resulting TCR alpha and TCR beta cDNA libraries carried sample barcodes and UMIs. TCRdb re-derived calls from the 5' RACE reads in MiXCR, one entry per CDR3 protein. The sample lists a few hundred thousand distinct CDR3 sequences, around 21% occurring once. Comment on this clonotype: No antigen is known for it.

The trim removed 3 bases at V and 2 bases at J, leaving 5 bases unmatched. The CDR3 runs 16 residues. The germline gives CDR1 KGHDR, CDR2 SFDVKD. The clonotype comes from an adult woman who had mild COVID-19 (a few samples of this study predate the infection). Cell type and time point are not known. V gene TRBV24-1 combines with J gene TRBJ2-1; 8 bases agree with TRBD2. The source material was PBMCs or a T cell subset sorted from them (not recorded which). As DNA, the CDR3 is TGTGCCACCAGTGATCCTAGCGGGCCCGCCTACAATGAGCAGTTCTTC. This translates into CATSDPSGPAYNEQFF.